The 10 T cell receptor beta chains below all came from one sample that was sequenced in a study of T cells in Graves' hyperthyroidism and ophthalmopathy. Researchers amplified the TCR beta CDR3 regions from RNA transcripts. The TCR CDR3 first-round RT-PCR relied on the HTBI primer set. In TCRdb, the multiplex PCR reads were re-called with MiXCR into one record per CDR3 protein. The table includes hundreds of thousands of distinct CDR3 sequences, around 15% detected once. Sequencing input: blood. Receptor source: a man over 45 with Graves' ophthalmopathy.

This clonotype has more than one count but fewer than ten. Its ends do not fully match the called genes, so a read error is possible. This chain connects TRBV13 to TRBJ2-5; 9 bases align to TRBD1. The CDR3 extends over 15 amino acids. CDR1 is PRHDT, CDR2 FYEKMQ, per germline (reference sequence). The CDR3 protein is CASSVRDRDEETRYF. The CDR3 DNA reads as TGTGCCAGCAGCGTCCGGGACAGGGACGAGGAGACCCGGTACTTC. The whole variable domain, filled in from reference TRBV13 and TRBJ2-5, reads AAGVIQSPRHLIKEKRETATLKCYPIPRHDTVYWYQQGPGQDPQFLISFYEKMQSDKGSIPDRFSAQQFSDYHSELNMSSLELGDSALYFCASSVRDRDEETRYFGPGTRLLVL.

V and J are TRBV6-1 and TRBJ2-7, with 8 bases matching TRBD1. The ends lost 6 bases at V and 4 bases at J; junction bases unmatched: 11. CDR3 size: 15 residues. The germline V gene has CDR1 MNHNS and CDR2 SASEGT. CDR3 sequence reads: CASSETGTGVYEQYF. The DNA of the CDR3 is TGTGCCAGCAGCGAGACCGGGACAGGAGTATACGAGCAGTACTTC.

This clonotype was seen more than once but under ten times. A read error may produce the germline difference seen at one junction end. The rearrangement uses TRBV7-9 and TRBJ2-1; 11 bases match TRBD2. Germline-derived CDR1 and CDR2 are SEHNR and FQNEAQ (reference sequence). CDR3 length equals 17 residues. The CDR3 reads CASSVAGGIDNRDEQFF. The CDR3 DNA follows: TGTGCCAGCAGCGTAGCGGGAGGGATTGACAATCGGGATGAGCAGTTCTTC.

This clonotype has just a few counts. This chain links TRBV6-1 with TRBJ2-3; the match to TRBD1 covers 8 bases. The J segment lost 4 bases and the V segment lost 5 bases, leaving 2 bases of the junction unmatched. The germline V gene encodes CDR1 MNHNS and CDR2 SASEGT. The CDR3 is 13 amino acids. In DNA, the CDR3 is TGTGCCAGCAGTCCGACAGGGGCAGATACGCAGTATTTT. This encodes CASSPTGADTQYF.

The table lists this clonotype with many counts. The V call is TRBV28, the J call TRBJ2-1; 13 bases match TRBD2. Per germline, CDR1 MDHEN and CDR2 SYDVKM. V gave up 5 bases and J gave up 4 bases; unmatched junction bases: 5. The CDR3 totals 16 residues. As DNA, the CDR3 is TGTGCCAGCAGTCTTGGGACTAGCGGGGTGTACAATGAGCAGTTCTTC. Translated: CASSLGTSGVYNEQFF.

This clonotype was seen repeatedly, ten times or more. V and J are TRBV20-1 and TRBJ1-1; the D gene is possibly TRBD1 (5 bases). Germline V gene data show CDR1 as DFQATT and CDR2 as SNEGSKA (reference sequence). V shed 3 bases and J shed 1 base, with 9 bases lying between them. This CDR3 has 13 residues. As DNA, the CDR3 is TGCAGTGCTAGCGACAGTTGGAACACTGAAGCTTTCTTT. Amino acid sequence: CSASDSWNTEAFF.

This clonotype was seen many times. This sequence joins TRBV27 and TRBJ2-1, with D possibly matching TRBD2 (6 bases). The V gene's germline CDR1 is MNHEY and CDR2 SMNVEV (reference sequence). The CDR3 has 15 residues. The V end lost 3 bases, the J end lost 7 bases, and 16 bases lay between the germline ends. CDR3: CASSFAWDSTNEQFF. As DNA, the CDR3 is TGTGCCAGCAGTTTTGCCTGGGACTCGACGAATGAGCAGTTCTTC.

The chain combines TRBV4-1 with TRBJ2-1; 13 bases match TRBD2. Unmatched junction bases numbered 8, after V lost 0 bases and J lost 3 bases. Looked up from germline, CDR1 is MGHRA and CDR2 is YSYEKL. The CDR3 is 19 residues long. The CDR3 nucleotides read TGCGCCAGCAGCCAAGATTCCAGGACTAGCGGGAGACACTACAATGAGCAGTTCTTC. Residues: CASSQDSRTSGRHYNEQFF.

This clonotype has ten or more counts. CDR3 region: CASSLVPPHQGNEQFF. CDR3 coding DNA: TGCGCCAGCAGCTTGGTCCCTCCGCATCAGGGGAATGAGCAGTTCTTC. V gene TRBV5-1 combines with J gene TRBJ2-1; tentatively, D is TRBD1 (6 bases). Germline V lookup: CDR1 SGHRS, CDR2 YFSETQ. The CDR3 totals 16 residues. The ends were cut back, 0 bases at V and 7 bases at J, with 17 bases in the middle.

The genes are TRBV5-6 and TRBJ1-1; D gene unclear. The ends were cut back, 1 base at V and 1 base at J, with 11 bases in the middle. Per the germline V gene, CDR1 is SGHDT and CDR2 is YYEEEE. This CDR3 is 15 amino acids long. The CDR3 bases are TGTGCCAGCAGCTTGCTCCGACTGAAGAACACTGAAGCTTTCTTT. Protein: CASSLLRLKNTEAFF.